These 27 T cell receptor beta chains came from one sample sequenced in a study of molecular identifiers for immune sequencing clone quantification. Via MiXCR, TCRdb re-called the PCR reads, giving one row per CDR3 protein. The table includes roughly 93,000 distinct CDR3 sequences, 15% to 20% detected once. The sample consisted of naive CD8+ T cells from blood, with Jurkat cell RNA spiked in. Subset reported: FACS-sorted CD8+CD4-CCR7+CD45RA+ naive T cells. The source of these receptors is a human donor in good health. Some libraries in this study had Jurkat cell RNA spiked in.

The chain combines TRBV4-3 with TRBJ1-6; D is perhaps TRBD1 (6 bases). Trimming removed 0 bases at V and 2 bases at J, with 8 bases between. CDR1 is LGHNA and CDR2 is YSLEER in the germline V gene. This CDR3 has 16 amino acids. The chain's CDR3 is CASSQDRGTYNSPLHF. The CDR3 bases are TGCGCCAGCAGCCAAGATAGGGGGACCTATAATTCACCCCTCCACTTT.

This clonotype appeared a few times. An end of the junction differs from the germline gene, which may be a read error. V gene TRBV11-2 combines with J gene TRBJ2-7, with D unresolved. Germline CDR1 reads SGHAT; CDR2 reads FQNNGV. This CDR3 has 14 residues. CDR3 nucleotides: TGTGCCAGCAGCCTCGATACAGACCTCTACGAGCGGTACTTC. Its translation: CASSLDTDLYERYF.

The CDR3 region has the DNA TGTGCCAGCAGCCCGACCCCGAAATCTGGACGCGCTGAAGCTTTCTTT. Protein: CASSPTPKSGRAEAFF. The V and J genes are TRBV7-2 and TRBJ1-1; D is ambiguous. In germline, CDR1 is SGHTA, CDR2 FQGNSA. CDR3 length equals 16 residues. V was cut by 5 bases and J by 6 bases, with 22 bases left in between. The variable domain in full, with the rest retrieved from reference TRBV7-2 and TRBJ1-1, is GAGVSQSPSNKVTEKGKDVELRCDPISGHTALYWYRQSLGQGLEFLIYFQGNSAPDKSGLPSDRFSAERTGGSVSTLTIQRTQQEDSAVYLCASSPTPKSGRAEAFFGQGTRLTVV.

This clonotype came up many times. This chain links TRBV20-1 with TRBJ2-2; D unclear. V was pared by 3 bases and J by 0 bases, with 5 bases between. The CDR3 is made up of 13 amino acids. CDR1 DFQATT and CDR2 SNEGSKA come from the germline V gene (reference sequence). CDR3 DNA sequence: TGCAGTGCTAGTATCGCGAACACCGGGGAGCTGTTTTTT. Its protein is CSASIANTGELFF.

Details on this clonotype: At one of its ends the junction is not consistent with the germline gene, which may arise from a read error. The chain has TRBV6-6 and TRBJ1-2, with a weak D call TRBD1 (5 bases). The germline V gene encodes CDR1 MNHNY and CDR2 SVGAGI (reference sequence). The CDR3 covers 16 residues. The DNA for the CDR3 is TGTGCCAGCAGCGAATCCGGGACGTCCGTCCTTTATGGCCACACCTTC. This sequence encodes CASSESGTSVLYGHTF.

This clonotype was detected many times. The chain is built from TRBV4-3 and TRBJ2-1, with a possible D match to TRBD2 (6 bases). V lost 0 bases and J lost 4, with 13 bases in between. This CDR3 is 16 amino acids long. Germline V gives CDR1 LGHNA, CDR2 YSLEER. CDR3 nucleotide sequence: TGCGCCAGCAGCCAAGAAAATAGCGGAGCTTACAATGAGCAGTTCTTC. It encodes CASSQENSGAYNEQFF.

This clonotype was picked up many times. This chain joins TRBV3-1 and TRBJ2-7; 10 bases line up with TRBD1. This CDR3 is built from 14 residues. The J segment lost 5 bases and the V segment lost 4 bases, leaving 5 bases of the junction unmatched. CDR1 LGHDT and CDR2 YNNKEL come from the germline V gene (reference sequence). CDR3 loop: CASSPRQGADEQYF. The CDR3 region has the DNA TGTGCCAGCAGCCCCAGACAGGGGGCGGACGAGCAGTACTTC.

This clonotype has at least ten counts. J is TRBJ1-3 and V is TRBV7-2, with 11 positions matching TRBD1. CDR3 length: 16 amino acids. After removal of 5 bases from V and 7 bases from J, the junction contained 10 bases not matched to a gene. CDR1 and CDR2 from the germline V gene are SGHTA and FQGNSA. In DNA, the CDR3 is TGTGCCAGCAGCCCTGGACAGGGGGCGTTGAGTAACACCATATATTTT. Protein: CASSPGQGALSNTIYF.

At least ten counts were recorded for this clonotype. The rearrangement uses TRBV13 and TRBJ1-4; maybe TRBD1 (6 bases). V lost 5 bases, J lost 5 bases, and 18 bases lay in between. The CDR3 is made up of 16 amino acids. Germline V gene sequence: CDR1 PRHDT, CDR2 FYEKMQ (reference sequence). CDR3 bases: TGTGCCAGCAGCCCCTCACAGGGAGAACAGAATGAAAAACTGTTTTTT. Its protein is CASSPSQGEQNEKLFF.

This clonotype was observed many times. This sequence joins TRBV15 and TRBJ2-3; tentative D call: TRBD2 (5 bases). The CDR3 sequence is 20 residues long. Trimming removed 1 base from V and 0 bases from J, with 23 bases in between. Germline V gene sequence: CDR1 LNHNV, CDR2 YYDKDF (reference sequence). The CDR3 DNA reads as TGTGCCACCAGCAGAGTCCCGGTACTACTAGGAAATCCTAGCACAGATACGCAGTATTTT. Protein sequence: CATSRVPVLLGNPSTDTQYF.

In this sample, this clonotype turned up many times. The DNA for the CDR3 is TGTGCCAGCAGCCCAGCTAGCGGGAGACCGGCCGAGCAGTACTTC. Translating gives CASSPASGRPAEQYF. This chain uses TRBV7-6 with TRBJ2-7, with TRBD2 matching over 10 bases. Germline V CDR1 and CDR2: SGHVS, FNYEAQ. This CDR3 comprises 15 residues. The ends lost 5 bases at V and 6 bases at J; junction bases unmatched: 10.

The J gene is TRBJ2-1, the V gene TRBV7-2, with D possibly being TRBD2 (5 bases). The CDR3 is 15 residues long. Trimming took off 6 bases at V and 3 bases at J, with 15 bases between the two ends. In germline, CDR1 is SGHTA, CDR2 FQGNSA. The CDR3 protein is CASSPSGAFYNEQFF. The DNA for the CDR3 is TGTGCCAGCAGTCCAAGCGGAGCCTTCTACAATGAGCAGTTCTTC.

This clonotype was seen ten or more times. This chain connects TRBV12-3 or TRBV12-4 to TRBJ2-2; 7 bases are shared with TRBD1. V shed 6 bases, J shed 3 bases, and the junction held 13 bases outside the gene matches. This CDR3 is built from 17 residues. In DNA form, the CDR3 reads TGTGCCAGCAGCCCCGGGACAGCAGCATCGGACACCGGGGAGCTGTTTTTT. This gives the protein CASSPGTAASDTGELFF.

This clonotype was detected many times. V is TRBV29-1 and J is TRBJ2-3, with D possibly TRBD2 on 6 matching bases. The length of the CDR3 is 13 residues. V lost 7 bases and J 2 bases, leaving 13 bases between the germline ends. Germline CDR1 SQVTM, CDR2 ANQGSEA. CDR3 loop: CSAIAENTDTQYF. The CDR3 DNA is TGCAGCGCTATAGCGGAGAACACAGATACGCAGTATTTT.

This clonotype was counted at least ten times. CDR3 loop: CASRTSRDINHEQFF. CDR3 bases: TGTGCCAGCAGAACTTCCCGGGATATTAACCATGAGCAGTTCTTC. The chain combines TRBV11-2 with TRBJ2-1; D might be TRBD2 (5 bases). This CDR3 is built from 15 residues. V was pared by 6 bases and J by 8 bases, with 20 bases between. Germline V CDR1 and CDR2: SGHAT, FQNNGV.

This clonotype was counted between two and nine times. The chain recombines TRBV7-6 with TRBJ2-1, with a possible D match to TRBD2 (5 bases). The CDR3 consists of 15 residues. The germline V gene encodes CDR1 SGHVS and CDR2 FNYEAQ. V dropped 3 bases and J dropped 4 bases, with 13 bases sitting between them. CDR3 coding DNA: TGTGCCAGCAGCTTTTCGGGCTCGGGGTACAATGAGCAGTTCTTC. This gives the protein CASSFSGSGYNEQFF. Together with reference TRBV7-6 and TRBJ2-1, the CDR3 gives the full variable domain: GAGVSQSPRYKVTKRGQDVALRCDPISGHVSLYWYRQALGQGPEFLTYFNYEAQQDKSGLPNDRFSAERPEGSISTLTIQRTEQRDSAMYRCASSFSGSGYNEQFFGPGTRLTVL.

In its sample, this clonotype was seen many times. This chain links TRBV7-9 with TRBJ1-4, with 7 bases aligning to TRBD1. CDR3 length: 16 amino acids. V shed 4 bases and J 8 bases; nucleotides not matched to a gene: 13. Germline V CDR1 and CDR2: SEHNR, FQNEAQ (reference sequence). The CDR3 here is CASSWNEGAIGEKLFF. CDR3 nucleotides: TGTGCCAGCAGCTGGAACGAGGGGGCTATTGGAGAAAAACTGTTTTTT.

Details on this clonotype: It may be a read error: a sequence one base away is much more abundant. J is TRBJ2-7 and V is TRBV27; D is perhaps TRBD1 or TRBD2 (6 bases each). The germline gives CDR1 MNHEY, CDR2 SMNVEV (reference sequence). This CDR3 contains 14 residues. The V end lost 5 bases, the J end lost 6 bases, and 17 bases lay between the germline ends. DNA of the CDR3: TGTGCCAGCAGTCCCCCCCCGGAGGGGGTCGAGCAGTACTTC. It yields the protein CASSPPPEGVEQYF.

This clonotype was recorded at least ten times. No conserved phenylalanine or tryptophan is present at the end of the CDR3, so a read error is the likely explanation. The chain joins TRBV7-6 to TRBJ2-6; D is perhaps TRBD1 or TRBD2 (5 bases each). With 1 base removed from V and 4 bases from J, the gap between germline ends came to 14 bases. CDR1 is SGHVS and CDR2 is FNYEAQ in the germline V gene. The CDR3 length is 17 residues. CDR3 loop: CASSLDGDPYGANVLTL. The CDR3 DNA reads TGTGCCAGCAGCTTAGATGGGGACCCCTACGGGGCCAACGTCCTGACTCTC.

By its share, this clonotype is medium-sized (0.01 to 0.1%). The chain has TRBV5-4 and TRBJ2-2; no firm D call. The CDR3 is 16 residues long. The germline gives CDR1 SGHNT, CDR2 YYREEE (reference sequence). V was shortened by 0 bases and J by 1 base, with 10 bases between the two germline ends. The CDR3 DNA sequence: TGTGCCAGCAGCTTGGCCTTTCAGGAGAACACCGGGGAGCTGTTTTTT. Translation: CASSLAFQENTGELFF.

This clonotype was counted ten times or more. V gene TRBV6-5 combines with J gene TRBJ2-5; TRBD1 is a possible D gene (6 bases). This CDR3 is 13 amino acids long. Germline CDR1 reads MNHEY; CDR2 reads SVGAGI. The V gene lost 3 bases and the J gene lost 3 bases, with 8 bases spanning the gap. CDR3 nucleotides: TGTGCCAGCAGTTATTACAGGGAAGAGACCCAGTACTTC. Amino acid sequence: CASSYYREETQYF.

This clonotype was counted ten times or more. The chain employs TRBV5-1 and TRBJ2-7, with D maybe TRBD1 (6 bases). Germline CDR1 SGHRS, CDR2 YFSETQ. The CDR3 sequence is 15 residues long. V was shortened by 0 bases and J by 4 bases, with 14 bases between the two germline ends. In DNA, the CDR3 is TGCGCCAGCAGCTTGGTAGGTCAGGGGCTTTACGAGCAGTACTTC. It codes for CASSLVGQGLYEQYF.

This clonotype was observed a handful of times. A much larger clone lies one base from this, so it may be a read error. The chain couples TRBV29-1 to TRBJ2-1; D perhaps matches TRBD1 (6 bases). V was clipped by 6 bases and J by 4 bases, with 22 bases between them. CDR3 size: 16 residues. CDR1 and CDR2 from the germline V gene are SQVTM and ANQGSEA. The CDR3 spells CSVRRSSGTLYNEQFF. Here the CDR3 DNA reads TGCAGCGTGAGGAGAAGCTCCGGGACACTTTACAATGAGCAGTTCTTC.

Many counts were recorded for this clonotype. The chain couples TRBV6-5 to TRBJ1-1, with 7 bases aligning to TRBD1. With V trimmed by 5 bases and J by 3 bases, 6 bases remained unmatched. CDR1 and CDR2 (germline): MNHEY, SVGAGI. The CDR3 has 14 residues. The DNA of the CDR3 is TGTGCCAGCAGTCCCGGGACAGCGCACACTGAAGCTTTCTTT. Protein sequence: CASSPGTAHTEAFF.

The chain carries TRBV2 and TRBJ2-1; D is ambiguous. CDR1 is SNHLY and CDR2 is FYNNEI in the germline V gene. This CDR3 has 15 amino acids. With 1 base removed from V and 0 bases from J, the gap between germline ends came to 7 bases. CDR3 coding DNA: TGTGCCAGCAGTGAAGACACCGGCTCCTACAATGAGCAGTTCTTC. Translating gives CASSEDTGSYNEQFF.

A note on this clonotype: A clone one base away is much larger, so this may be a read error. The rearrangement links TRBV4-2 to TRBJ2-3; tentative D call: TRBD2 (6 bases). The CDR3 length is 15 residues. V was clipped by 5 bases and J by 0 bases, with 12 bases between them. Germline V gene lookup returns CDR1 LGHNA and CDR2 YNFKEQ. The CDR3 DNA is TGTGCCAGCAGCGGGACGGGACTTAGCACAGATACGCAGTATTTT. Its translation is CASSGTGLSTDTQYF.

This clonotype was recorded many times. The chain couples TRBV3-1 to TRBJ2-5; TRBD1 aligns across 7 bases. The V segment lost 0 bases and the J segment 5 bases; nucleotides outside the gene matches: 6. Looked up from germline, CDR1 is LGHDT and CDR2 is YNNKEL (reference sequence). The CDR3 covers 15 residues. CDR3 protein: CASSQDVDRVETQYF. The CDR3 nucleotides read TGTGCCAGCAGCCAAGACGTCGACAGGGTGGAGACCCAGTACTTC.